This entry lists 28 T cell receptor beta chains sequenced from one sample in a study of Ad26.COV2.S vaccination and SARS-CoV-2 variants. This sample's treatment: about 20 received Ad26.COV2.S at low or high dose, single or two shots; a few received placebo; per-sample allocation not given. Sampling was done on day 63 after the first vaccine or placebo injection. TCRdb's copy holds only in-frame clones and misses some; the assay was immunoSEQ multiplex PCR. This sample has fewer than 400,000 clones, with approximately 90% found just once. The sequencing here drew on peripheral blood, taken in a trial of Ad26.COV2.S vaccine versus placebo. These receptors all come from a person between 18 and 60 years old who received the Ad26.COV2.S COVID-19 vaccine or a placebo.

This chain links TRBV6-2 or TRBV6-3 with TRBJ2-3, with TRBD2 matching over 7 bases. V shed 2 bases and J 5 bases; nucleotides not matched to a gene: 10. Germline CDR1 MNHEY, CDR2 SVGEGT. This CDR3 has 16 residues. The CDR3 is CASSYGAGVKGDTQYF. CDR3 DNA sequence: TGTGCCAGCAGTTACGGGGCGGGAGTAAAAGGAGATACGCAGTATTTT.

This chain connects TRBV15 to TRBJ2-1; D might be TRBD2 (6 bases). The CDR3 length is 16 residues. Trimming took off 2 bases at V and 9 bases at J, with 20 bases between the two ends. Germline lookup yields CDR1 LNHNV and CDR2 YYDKDF (reference sequence). CDR3 protein: CATSRRLLASGVEQFF. The CDR3 region has the DNA TGTGCCACCAGCAGACGATTACTAGCTTCGGGGGTTGAGCAGTTCTTC.

The V call is TRBV29-1, the J call TRBJ2-5; D not resolved. Germline CDR1 and CDR2: SQVTM and ANQGSEA. CDR3 length equals 13 residues. V was clipped by 4 bases and J by 2 bases, with 11 bases between them. CDR3 residues: CSVGRTGQETQYF. The CDR3 nucleotides read TGCAGCGTTGGACGGACCGGACAAGAGACCCAGTACTTC.

V usage is TRBV15 and J usage is TRBJ1-1; no definite D call. The CDR3 contains 15 residues. CDR1 LNHNV and CDR2 YYDKDF come from the germline V gene (reference sequence). V lost 0 bases and J 1 base, leaving 9 bases between the germline ends. The CDR3 region has the DNA TGTGCCACCAGCAGAGATCTGGGGTGGAACACTGAAGCTTTCTTT. It encodes CATSRDLGWNTEAFF.

The genes are TRBV2 and TRBJ2-7, with D unclear. The CDR3 is 13 amino acids. Germline V CDR1 and CDR2: SNHLY, FYNNEI. V gave up 4 bases and J gave up 3 bases, with 10 bases separating them. CDR3 region: CASSGGYIYEQYF. The CDR3 bases are TGTGCCAGCAGTGGTGGCTATATCTACGAGCAGTACTTC.

The genes are TRBV13 and TRBJ2-5, with 7 bases matching TRBD2. The J segment lost 3 bases and the V segment lost 5 bases, leaving 9 bases of the junction unmatched. The germline CDR1 and CDR2 sequences are PRHDT and FYEKMQ (reference sequence). The CDR3 consists of 15 residues. The CDR3 DNA reads TGTGCCAGCAGCGCCCGGACTAGAATGGAAGAGACCCAGTACTTC. This translates into CASSARTRMEETQYF.

This clone was picked up one time. The chain links TRBV5-5 to TRBJ1-1; D uncertain. The germline V and J ends were trimmed by 5 bases and 6 bases, with 11 bases remaining between them. The CDR3 is 12 residues long. Germline loops: CDR1 SGHKS, CDR2 YYEKEE (reference sequence). Written as DNA, the CDR3 is TGTGCCAGCAGTACTCACGGGGCTGAAGCTTTCTTT. Encoded protein: CASSTHGAEAFF. The entire variable domain, with the rest obtained from reference TRBV5-5 and TRBJ1-1, is as follows: DAGVTQSPTHLIKTRGQQVTLRCSPISGHKSVSWYQQVLGQGPQFIFQYYEKEERGRGNFPDRFSARQFPNYSSELNVNALLLGDSALYLCASSTHGAEAFFGQGTRLTVV.

The J gene is TRBJ2-1, the V gene TRBV4-1; 11 nucleotides match TRBD2. Germline CDR1 is MGHRA and CDR2 is YSYEKL. CDR3 size: 15 residues. V lost 1 base, J lost 9 bases, and 5 bases stayed unmatched. CDR3 DNA: TGCGCCAGCAGCCAAGTAGCGGGAGGGCCGGGTGAGCAGTTCTTC. It encodes CASSQVAGGPGEQFF.

CDR3 nucleotides: TGTGCCAGCAGCTTTCGGGACGCCAATTCACCCCTCCACTTT. It yields the protein CASSFRDANSPLHF. The J gene is TRBJ1-6, the V gene TRBV5-5, with D tentatively TRBD1 (5 bases). V was clipped by 2 bases and J by 7 bases, with 10 bases between them. CDR3 size: 14 residues. Per germline, CDR1 SGHKS and CDR2 YYEKEE (reference sequence).

This chain uses TRBV3-1 (or the pseudogene TRBV3-2) with TRBJ2-1; 14 bases line up with TRBD2. Germline assignment: CDR1 LGHDT and CDR2 YNNKEL (reference sequence). This CDR3 has 15 residues. J lost 9 bases, V lost 5 bases, and 6 bases had no gene match. CDR3 region: CASSSGLAGAAEQFF. The DNA of the CDR3 is TGTGCCAGCAGCTCGGGACTAGCGGGAGCGGCTGAGCAGTTCTTC.

This chain joins TRBV5-1 and TRBJ1-1; TRBD1 agrees at 7 bases. Germline CDR1 reads SGHRS; CDR2 reads YFSETQ. The CDR3 runs 15 residues. The V gene end was trimmed by 4 bases and the J gene end by 4 bases; junction bases not matched to a gene: 10. CDR3 amino acids: CASSQTGYGGTEAFF. In nucleotides, the CDR3 is TGCGCCAGCAGCCAGACAGGGTATGGGGGCACTGAAGCTTTCTTT. Using reference TRBV5-1 and TRBJ1-1 for the parts outside the CDR3, the full variable domain is KAGVTQTPRYLIKTRGQQVTLSCSPISGHRSVSWYQQTPGQGLQFLFEYFSETQRNKGNFPGRFSGRQFSNSRSEMNVSTLELGDSALYLCASSQTGYGGTEAFFGQGTRLTVV.

This clone was seen a few times. V gene TRBV5-4 combines with J gene TRBJ2-7; TRBD2 agrees at 8 bases. Germline V lookup: CDR1 SGHNT, CDR2 YYREEE (reference sequence). CDR3 length: 16 amino acids. Trimming removed 2 bases from V and 2 bases from J; junction bases left unmatched: 9. In DNA form, the CDR3 reads TGTGCCAGCAGCTTACCGGGAGGGCCAGGGACCTACGAGCAGTACTTC. It yields the protein CASSLPGGPGTYEQYF.

The chain links TRBV4-1 to TRBJ1-2; D is uncertain. The CDR3 loop spans 12 amino acids. V dropped 3 bases and J dropped 6 bases, with 8 bases sitting between them. Germline CDR1 is MGHRA and CDR2 is YSYEKL. The CDR3 region has the DNA TGCGCCAGCAGCCAGGGCAGAGATGGCTACACCTTC. It is translated as CASSQGRDGYTF.

The chain employs TRBV5-1 and TRBJ2-5; 10 bases fit TRBD1. The V segment lost 6 bases and the J segment 5 bases; nucleotides outside the gene matches: 10. This CDR3 has 15 amino acids. Germline V gene lookup returns CDR1 SGHRS and CDR2 YFSETQ. CDR3 sequence: CASTSGTGVWETQYF. The CDR3 DNA reads TGCGCCAGCACCTCTGGGACAGGGGTGTGGGAGACCCAGTACTTC.

This chain uses TRBV12-3 or TRBV12-4 with TRBJ2-3; D assignment may be TRBD1 or TRBD2 (6 bases each). Trimming left V 1 base short and J 14 bases short, with 16 bases between. The CDR3 loop spans 13 amino acids. The CDR3 sequence is CASSLGPGASPYF. The CDR3 nucleotides are TGTGCCAGCAGTTTAGGTCCGGGGGCCTCGCCGTATTTT.

The V and J genes are TRBV25-1 and TRBJ2-2; 9 nucleotides agree with TRBD1. The V gene end was trimmed by 5 bases and the J gene end by 5 bases; junction bases not matched to a gene: 6. CDR3 length: 15 residues. Germline CDR1 and CDR2: MGHDK and SYGVNS. The CDR3 protein is CASSYPGTGTGELFF. In DNA, the CDR3 is TGTGCCAGCAGTTACCCCGGGACAGGGACCGGGGAGCTGTTTTTT.

The chain couples TRBV6-5 to TRBJ2-1; D ambiguous. The CDR3 consists of 12 residues. Trimming cost V 4 bases and J 6 bases, with 7 bases left between them. The germline V gene encodes CDR1 MNHEY and CDR2 SVGAGI. The CDR3: CASSLSGNEQFF. CDR3 nucleotides: TGTGCCAGCAGTTTGAGTGGCAATGAGCAGTTCTTC.

The rearrangement links TRBV6-6 to TRBJ1-5; 7 bases agree with TRBD1. The V gene's germline CDR1 is MNHNY and CDR2 SVGAGI (reference sequence). Germline trimming cut 0 bases from V and 7 bases from J; bases unmatched to any gene: 3. This CDR3 region has 14 residues. For the CDR3, the DNA is TGTGCCAGCAGTTACTCGGGACAGTTCCAGCCCCAGCATTTT. Encoded protein: CASSYSGQFQPQHF.

The chain uses TRBV19 and TRBJ2-1; perhaps TRBD1 as D (6 bases). Trimming took off 3 bases at V and 9 bases at J, with 12 bases between the two ends. Looked up from germline, CDR1 is LNHDA and CDR2 is SQIVND (reference sequence). This CDR3 contains 13 residues. Here the CDR3 reads CASSISGDGEQFF. CDR3 nucleotides: TGTGCCAGTAGTATTTCAGGGGACGGTGAGCAGTTCTTC.

V and J are TRBV30 and TRBJ1-5, with a weak D call TRBD1 (5 bases). V dropped 2 bases and J dropped 7 bases, with 18 bases sitting between them. CDR1 is GTSNPN, CDR2 SVGIG, per germline (reference sequence). The CDR3 is made up of 15 amino acids. For the CDR3, the DNA is TGTGCCTGGAGTAACGACCCAGGCCCAGGGCAGCCCCAGCATTTT. Its translation is CAWSNDPGPGQPQHF.

This clone was picked up one time. J is TRBJ2-2 and V is TRBV7-9; 7 bases match TRBD2. The germline CDR1 and CDR2 sequences are SEHNR and FQNEAQ (reference sequence). V was clipped by 5 bases and J by 2 bases; unmatched bases: 11. The CDR3 length is 17 residues. The CDR3 bases are TGTGCCAGCAGCCCCAGGGCGGGGGAGAGAAACACCGGGGAGCTGTTTTTT. This sequence encodes CASSPRAGERNTGELFF.

The chain carries TRBV5-1 and TRBJ1-4; D gene unclear. The V gene lost 5 bases and the J gene lost 4 bases, with 12 bases spanning the gap. Germline loops: CDR1 SGHRS, CDR2 YFSETQ. The CDR3 runs 14 residues. CDR3 sequence reads: CASRSDSHNEKLFF. The DNA for the CDR3 is TGCGCCAGCAGGTCTGACTCTCATAATGAAAAACTGTTTTTT.

V gene TRBV2 combines with J gene TRBJ2-3; D remains ambiguous. Germline V gene data show CDR1 as SNHLY and CDR2 as FYNNEI. V was shortened by 6 bases and J by 3 bases, with 7 bases between the two germline ends. The CDR3 contains 12 residues. The CDR3 DNA reads TGTGCCAGCAGAGCATTTACAGATACGCAGTATTTT. This gives the protein CASRAFTDTQYF.

This clone showed up just a few times. This rearrangement joins TRBV2 to TRBJ1-2, with D possibly TRBD1 on 6 matching bases. Trimming took off 7 bases at V and 4 bases at J, with 10 bases between the two ends. Germline V gene sequence: CDR1 SNHLY, CDR2 FYNNEI. The CDR3 consists of 12 residues. Here the CDR3 reads CASTLGGYGYTF. The CDR3 nucleotides read TGTGCCAGCACCCTAGGGGGCTATGGCTACACCTTC.

CDR3 in amino acids: CATRRAAALGEQFF. The CDR3 DNA sequence: TGTGCCACCAGAAGGGCTGCGGCCCTGGGTGAGCAGTTCTTC. The chain carries TRBV27 and TRBJ2-1; D is uncertain. Germline CDR1 is MNHEY and CDR2 is SMNVEV (reference sequence). This CDR3 region has 14 residues. Trimming shortened V by 10 bases and J by 9 bases, and 22 bases separated the two germline ends.

This rearrangement joins TRBV7-9 to TRBJ2-7; tentative D call: TRBD1 (6 bases). The V end lost 5 bases, the J end lost 4 bases, and 12 bases lay between the germline ends. Germline CDR1 is SEHNR and CDR2 is FQNEAQ (reference sequence). The CDR3 totals 13 residues. CDR3: CASSPRGGYEQYF. CDR3 sequence (DNA): TGTGCCAGCAGCCCCAGGGGTGGTTACGAGCAGTACTTC.

Here the CDR3 DNA reads TGCGCCAGCAACAGTCGGAGCGACGCGAACACCGGGGAGCTGTTTTTT. Encoded protein: CASNSRSDANTGELFF. The rearrangement links TRBV5-1 to TRBJ2-2; D remains ambiguous. The V end lost 6 bases, the J end lost 0 bases, and 15 bases lay between the germline ends. The germline V gene has CDR1 SGHRS and CDR2 YFSETQ. The CDR3 contains 16 residues.

DNA of the CDR3: TGTGCCAGCAGTTTTAAATACACAGATACGCAGTATTTT. This sequence encodes CASSFKYTDTQYF. This chain joins TRBV28 and TRBJ2-3, with D uncertain. Trimming pared 3 bases from V and 2 bases from J, leaving 6 bases between. CDR1 MDHEN and CDR2 SYDVKM come from the germline V gene. This CDR3 contains 13 residues.